Shown below are 3 T cell receptor beta chains from a single sample sequenced in a study of blood T cell repertoires in COVID-19 (dated by TCRdb to the early 2020s). Library generation was performed with the immunoSEQ multiplex PCR assay. The table comes from immuneACCESS by way of TCRdb, which keeps in-frame sequences with V and J called. Part of the clones is missing from these tables; in studies checked, under half for an unresolved V gene and the rest for unknown reasons. This sample lists about 160,000 clones; 80% to 85% were detected once. The ten largest clones take up roughly 2.9% of the sample. Sequenced material: peripheral blood. The receptor source for this set is a woman in her sixties or seventies with acute or convalescent COVID-19.

The rearrangement joins TRBV5-6 to TRBJ1-2, with D uncertain. Germline CDR1 and CDR2: SGHDT and YYEEEE. Trimming left V 0 bases short and J 5 bases short, with 5 bases between. This CDR3 comprises 12 residues. The CDR3 is CASSLAGYGYTF. CDR3 coding DNA: TGTGCCAGCAGCTTGGCAGGATATGGCTACACCTTC. Combining the CDR3 with reference TRBV5-6 and TRBJ1-2 gives the whole variable domain DAGVTQSPTHLIKTRGQQVTLRCSPKSGHDTVSWYQQALGQGPQFIFQYYEEEERQRGNFPDRFSGHQFPNYSSELNVNALLLGDSALYLCASSLAGYGYTFGSGTRLTVV.

The gene calls are TRBV3-1 (or the pseudogene TRBV3-2) and TRBJ2-6, with 9 nucleotides matching TRBD1. This CDR3 contains 18 residues. From germline, CDR1 is LGHDT and CDR2 YNNKEL (reference sequence). The V gene end was trimmed by 5 bases and the J gene end by 4 bases; junction bases not matched to a gene: 12. The CDR3 is CASSSARDRASGANVLTF. The CDR3 region has the DNA TGTGCCAGCAGCTCAGCGCGGGACAGGGCTTCGGGGGCCAACGTCCTGACTTTC.

The V gene is TRBV5-6, the J gene TRBJ1-5, with a possible D match to TRBD1 (5 bases). The V end lost 0 bases, the J end lost 0 bases, and 7 bases lay between the germline ends. This CDR3 region has 15 residues. Germline CDR1 reads SGHDT; CDR2 reads YYEEEE. CDR3 nucleotide sequence: TGTGCCAGCAGCTTGGGACAGACTAGCAATCAGCCCCAGCATTTT. This encodes CASSLGQTSNQPQHF.